The 23 T cell receptor beta chains below all came from one sample that was sequenced in a study of cytomegalovirus exposure and HLA in healthy donors. The primer mix had 60 Vbeta and 13 Jbeta primers. TCRdb keeps only in-frame clones here, not all; method: immunoSEQ multiplex PCR. The profile covers some 150,000 clones, with about 80% appearing a single time and about 3.8% taken by the ten largest. The sample was PBMCs. The source of these receptors is a man aged 25-40 years in good health and CMV-seropositive.

The gene calls are TRBV14 and TRBJ1-6, with 9 bases matching TRBD1. Germline V gene sequence: CDR1 SGHDN, CDR2 FVKESK. The CDR3 length is 17 residues. The V segment lost 4 bases and the J segment 10 bases; nucleotides outside the gene matches: 14. In DNA, the CDR3 is TGTGCCAGCAGCCGAGACCCTTGGGACAGGGACACCTCACCCCTCCACTTT. Residues: CASSRDPWDRDTSPLHF.

This clone has a single count. The V and J genes are TRBV7-6 and TRBJ1-5; no firm D call. The germline V and J ends were trimmed by 5 bases and 4 bases, with 12 bases remaining between them. CDR3 length: 14 amino acids. CDR1 and CDR2 (germline): SGHVS, FNYEAQ. The CDR3 here is CASSLGDKNQPQHF. In DNA, the CDR3 is TGTGCCAGCAGCCTAGGCGACAAGAATCAGCCCCAGCATTTT.

In its sample, this clone is medium-sized. The chain employs TRBV6-5 and TRBJ2-1, with 7 positions matching TRBD1. The CDR3 covers 12 residues. Germline V lookup: CDR1 MNHEY, CDR2 SVGAGI. Unmatched junction bases numbered 3, after V lost 6 bases and J lost 7 bases. CDR3 residues: CASRTGLNEQFF. CDR3 DNA sequence: TGTGCCAGCAGGACAGGGTTGAATGAGCAGTTCTTC.

The rearrangement joins TRBV7-8 to TRBJ1-2; D not certain. CDR1 is SGHVS, CDR2 FQNEAQ, per germline. CDR3 length equals 18 residues. The V gene lost 0 bases and the J gene lost 4 bases, with 21 bases spanning the gap. CDR3 protein: CASSLALTAKEGSYGYTF. CDR3 bases: TGTGCCAGCAGCTTAGCGCTAACAGCCAAGGAGGGTTCCTATGGCTACACCTTC.

CDR3 sequence (DNA): TGTGCCAGCAGCCCTGACGCCGGAGATTACGAGCAGTACTTC. It specifies CASSPDAGDYEQYF. This rearrangement joins TRBV7-3 to TRBJ2-7, with D uncertain. CDR3 length: 14 amino acids. CDR1 is SGHTA and CDR2 is FQGTGA in the germline V gene. The V and J ends lost 5 bases and 4 bases respectively, with 15 bases between them.

This clone was counted once. A junction boundary mismatches the germline segment, possibly from a read error. The identical CDR3 is also encoded by other nucleotide sequences in the sample. V and J are TRBV5-1 and TRBJ1-2, with D perhaps TRBD1 (5 bases). Looked up from germline, CDR1 is SGHRS and CDR2 is YFSETQ. This CDR3 is built from 16 residues. This CDR3 is CASSLPGTLEAGGYTF. Written as DNA, the CDR3 is TGCGCTAGCAGCTTGCCCGGGACTCTCGAGGCGGGTGGCTACACCTTC.

The gene calls are TRBV5-1 and TRBJ2-7; TRBD1 aligns across 10 bases. The ends lost 3 bases at V and 5 bases at J; junction bases unmatched: 8. The germline CDR1 and CDR2 sequences are SGHRS and YFSETQ. This CDR3 comprises 15 residues. The CDR3: CASSSTGQGLHEQYF. The CDR3 DNA sequence: TGCGCCAGCAGCTCTACGGGACAGGGGCTCCACGAGCAGTACTTC.

The rearrangement uses TRBV29-1 and TRBJ2-7, with TRBD1 as a possible D gene (6 bases). The germline CDR1 and CDR2 sequences are SQVTM and ANQGSEA. Trimming removed 6 bases at V and 4 bases at J, with 10 bases between. The CDR3 is made up of 11 amino acids. The CDR3 region has the DNA TGCAGCGTCCTGAGGGGGTACGAGCAGTACTTC. Translated: CSVLRGYEQYF.

The genes are TRBV30 and TRBJ2-7; 10 bases agree with TRBD1. The germline CDR1 and CDR2 sequences are GTSNPN and SVGIG (reference sequence). CDR3 length: 14 residues. The V gene end was trimmed by 2 bases and the J gene end by 5 bases; junction bases not matched to a gene: 6. CDR3 DNA sequence: TGTGCCTGGAGTCCGGGACAGGGGATCAACGAGCAGTACTTC. Translation gives CAWSPGQGINEQYF.

The rearrangement joins TRBV4-1 to TRBJ2-7; the match to TRBD2 covers 11 bases. The CDR3 extends over 15 amino acids. Germline loops: CDR1 MGHRA, CDR2 YSYEKL. With V trimmed by 6 bases and J by 4 bases, 8 bases remained unmatched. Here the CDR3 DNA reads TGCGCCAGCAGTCTTCTGACTAGCGGGGAGTACGAGCAGTACTTC. The encoded protein is CASSLLTSGEYEQYF.

The CDR3 loop is CAWSWGGMSNQPQHF. The CDR3 region has the DNA TGTGCCTGGAGTTGGGGGGGAATGAGCAATCAGCCCCAGCATTTT. The gene calls are TRBV30 and TRBJ1-5, with a possible D match to TRBD1 (5 bases). This CDR3 spans 15 amino acids. Germline V gene lookup returns CDR1 GTSNPN and CDR2 SVGIG (reference sequence). V gave up 2 bases and J gave up 1 base, with 12 bases separating them.

The chain employs TRBV10-2 and TRBJ2-7; D call uncertain. The germline V gene has CDR1 WSHSY and CDR2 SAAADI. This CDR3 is 13 amino acids long. V lost 3 bases to trimming and J lost 2 bases, with 8 bases between them. CDR3 sequence (DNA): TGCGCCAGCAGTGAACTCAGGACCTACGAGCAGTACTTC. This encodes CASSELRTYEQYF.

This chain links TRBV4-1 with TRBJ2-7; 8 nucleotides match TRBD2. The CDR3 covers 14 residues. Germline V gives CDR1 MGHRA, CDR2 YSYEKL. V shed 3 bases, J shed 6 bases, and the junction held 7 bases outside the gene matches. The CDR3 nucleotides read TGCGCCAGCAGCCAGTCAGCGGGGGAAGGCGAGCAGTACTTC. Protein sequence: CASSQSAGEGEQYF.

The CDR3 nucleotides read TGTGCCAGTAGGGGCGGGACAGGGACCTCTGGGGCCAACGTCCTGACTTTC. It specifies CASRGGTGTSGANVLTF. V and J are TRBV19 and TRBJ2-6, with 9 bases lining up with TRBD1. Looked up from germline, CDR1 is LNHDA and CDR2 is SQIVND (reference sequence). The CDR3 has 17 amino acids. V lost 6 bases and J lost 0; bases outside the gene matches: 6.

The chain has TRBV4-1 and TRBJ2-7; D ambiguous. This CDR3 spans 14 amino acids. The germline gives CDR1 MGHRA, CDR2 YSYEKL. V shed 1 base and J shed 6 bases, with 13 bases lying between them. The CDR3 protein is CASSQVPTPGEQYF. The CDR3 DNA reads as TGCGCCAGCAGCCAAGTACCTACTCCAGGCGAGCAGTACTTC.

The chain joins TRBV27 to TRBJ2-7, with TRBD1 identical over 7 bases. The germline V gene encodes CDR1 MNHEY and CDR2 SMNVEV (reference sequence). The CDR3 has 13 residues. V was pared by 6 bases and J by 0 bases, with 2 bases of the junction left unmatched. CDR3 protein: CASRGTVSYEQYF. CDR3 DNA: TGTGCCAGCAGGGGGACAGTCTCCTACGAGCAGTACTTC.

The rearrangement links TRBV4-1 to TRBJ2-7, with a weak D call TRBD2 (7 bases). CDR3 length equals 16 residues. V shed 0 bases and J shed 2 bases, with 14 bases lying between them. The germline V gene encodes CDR1 MGHRA and CDR2 YSYEKL. CDR3 bases: TGCGCCAGCAGCCAAGAACGAGGAGGGGGGGCCTACGAGCAGTACTTC. The encoded protein is CASSQERGGGAYEQYF.

V and J are TRBV7-9 and TRBJ1-2, with D unresolved. The CDR3 is 14 residues long. V was cut by 2 bases and J by 8 bases, with 15 bases left in between. Germline V gene data show CDR1 as SEHNR and CDR2 as FQNEAQ (reference sequence). The CDR3, as DNA: TGTGCCAGCAGCTTAATCACTCCTTTGAGGGGCTACACCTTC. Translated, it gives CASSLITPLRGYTF.

The V and J genes are TRBV30 and TRBJ1-1, with D possibly TRBD1 on 5 matching bases. From germline, CDR1 is GTSNPN and CDR2 SVGIG (reference sequence). The CDR3 contains 13 residues. V was shortened by 4 bases and J by 1 base, with 10 bases between the two germline ends. The DNA of the CDR3 is TGTGCCTGGACCCTGACAGCGAACACTGAAGCTTTCTTT. This encodes CAWTLTANTEAFF.

Here the CDR3 reads CASSSDRGLGGYTF. DNA for the CDR3: TGTGCCAGTAGTAGCGACAGGGGGCTTGGTGGCTACACCTTC. The rearrangement uses TRBV19 and TRBJ1-2; 10 nucleotides align to TRBD1. CDR3 length equals 14 residues. Germline values: CDR1 LNHDA, CDR2 SQIVND (reference sequence). The junction had 6 bases not matched to a gene; V was cut back by 4 bases and J by 7 bases.

The chain uses TRBV2 and TRBJ2-7; 8 bases are shared with TRBD1. V lost 7 bases, J lost 3 bases, and 8 bases stayed unmatched. Germline V CDR1 and CDR2: SNHLY, FYNNEI. The CDR3 totals 14 residues. The CDR3 DNA reads as TGTGCCAGCAAGGACAGGGTTTTGGGCTACGAGCAGTACTTC. Amino acid sequence: CASKDRVLGYEQYF.

The CDR3 loop reads CASSEAGTDTQYF. The CDR3 DNA reads as TGCGCCAGCAGTGAGGCAGGGACAGATACGCAGTATTTT. The gene calls are TRBV10-2 and TRBJ2-3; possible D gene TRBD1, 5 bases. CDR3 size: 13 residues. The germline V gene encodes CDR1 WSHSY and CDR2 SAAADI. V lost 2 bases and J 3 bases, leaving 6 bases between the germline ends.

With regard to this clone: Other DNA sequences in this specimen translate into the identical CDR3. The chain links TRBV28 to TRBJ2-5; a possible D gene is TRBD1 (6 bases). V lost 4 bases and J 1 base, leaving 10 bases between the germline ends. CDR1 and CDR2 (germline): MDHEN, SYDVKM. CDR3 size: 14 residues. CDR3 amino acids: CASSSGQLQETQYF. In DNA, the CDR3 is TGTGCCAGCAGTTCCGGACAGCTCCAAGAGACCCAGTACTTC. The whole variable domain, remainder taken from reference TRBV28 and TRBJ2-5, is DVKVTQSSRYLVKRTGEKVFLECVQDMDHENMFWYRQDPGLGLRLIYFSYDVKMKEKGDIPEGYSVSREKKERFSLILESASTNQTSMYLCASSSGQLQETQYFGPGTRLLVL.